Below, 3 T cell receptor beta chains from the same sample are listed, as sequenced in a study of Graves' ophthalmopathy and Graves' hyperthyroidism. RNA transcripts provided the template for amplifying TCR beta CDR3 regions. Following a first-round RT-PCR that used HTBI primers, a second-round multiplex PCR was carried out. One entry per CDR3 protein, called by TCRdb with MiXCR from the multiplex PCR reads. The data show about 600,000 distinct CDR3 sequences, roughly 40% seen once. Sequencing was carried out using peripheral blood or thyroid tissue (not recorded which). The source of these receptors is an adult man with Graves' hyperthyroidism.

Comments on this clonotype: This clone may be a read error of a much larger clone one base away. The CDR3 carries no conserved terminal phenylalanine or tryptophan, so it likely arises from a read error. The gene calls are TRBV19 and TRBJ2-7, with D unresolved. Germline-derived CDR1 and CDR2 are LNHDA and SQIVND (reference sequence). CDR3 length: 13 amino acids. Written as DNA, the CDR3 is TGTGCCGGTAGTCTCTCAGGATCCTACGAGCAGTACCTC. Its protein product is CAGSLSGSYEQYL.

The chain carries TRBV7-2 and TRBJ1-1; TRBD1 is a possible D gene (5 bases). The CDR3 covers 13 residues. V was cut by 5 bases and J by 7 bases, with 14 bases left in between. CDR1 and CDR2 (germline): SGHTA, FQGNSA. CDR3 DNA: TGTGCCAGCAGCGAGGGCAGGGAGAGTGAAGCTTTCTTT. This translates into CASSEGRESEAFF. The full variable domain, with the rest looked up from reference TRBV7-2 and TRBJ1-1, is GAGVSQSPSNKVTEKGKDVELRCDPISGHTALYWYRQSLGQGLEFLIYFQGNSAPDKSGLPSDRFSAERTGGSVSTLTIQRTQQEDSAVYLCASSEGRESEAFFGQGTRLTVV.

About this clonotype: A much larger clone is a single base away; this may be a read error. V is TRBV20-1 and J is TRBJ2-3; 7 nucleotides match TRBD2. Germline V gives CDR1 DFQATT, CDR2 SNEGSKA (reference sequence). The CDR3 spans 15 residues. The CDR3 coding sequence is TGCAGTACTAGAGTCCCTAGCGGTAGCACAGATACGCAGTATTTT. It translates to CSTRVPSGSTDTQYF.